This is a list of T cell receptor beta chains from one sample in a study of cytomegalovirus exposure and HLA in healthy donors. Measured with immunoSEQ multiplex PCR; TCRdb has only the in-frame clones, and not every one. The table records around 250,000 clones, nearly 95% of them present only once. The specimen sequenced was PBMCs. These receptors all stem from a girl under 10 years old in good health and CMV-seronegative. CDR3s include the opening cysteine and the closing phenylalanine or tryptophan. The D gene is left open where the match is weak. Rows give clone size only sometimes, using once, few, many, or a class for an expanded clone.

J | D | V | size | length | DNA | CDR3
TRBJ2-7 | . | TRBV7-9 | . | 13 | TGTGCCAGCAGCTTAGTGGCAACCTACGAGCAGTACTTC | CASSLVATYEQYF
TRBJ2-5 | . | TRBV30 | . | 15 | TGTGCCTGGAGTTTCTCACTGAAGAGTAAAGAGACCCAGTACTTC | CAWSFSLKSKETQYF
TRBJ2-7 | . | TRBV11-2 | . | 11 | TGTGCCAGCAGCCCACATTACGAGCAGTACTTC | CASSPHYEQYF
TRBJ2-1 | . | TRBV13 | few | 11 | TGTGCCAGCAGCTTATCAGGCCCACAGTTCTTC | CASSLSGPQFF
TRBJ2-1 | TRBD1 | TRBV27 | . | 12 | TGTGCCAGCAGCGTCACAGGGGGTGAGCAGTTCTTC | CASSVTGGEQFF
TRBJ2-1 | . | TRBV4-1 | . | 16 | TGCGCCAGCCGTACGTCTCTCACGAGCTCCTACAATGAGCAGTTCTTC | CASRTSLTSSYNEQFF
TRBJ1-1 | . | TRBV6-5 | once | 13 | TGTGCCAGCAGTCAGGGTGTTGGGACTGAAGCTTTCTTT | CASSQGVGTEAFF
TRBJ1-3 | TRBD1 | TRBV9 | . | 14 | TGTGCCAGCTCCGGGACAGACTCTGGAAACACCATATATTTT | CASSGTDSGNTIYF
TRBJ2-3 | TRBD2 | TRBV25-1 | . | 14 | TGTGCCAGCAGTTCGGGGGGAAGTGCAGATACGCAGTATTTT | CASSSGGSADTQYF
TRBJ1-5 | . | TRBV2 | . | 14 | TGTGCCAGCAGTGAAGCTGGCAGCAATCAGCCCCAGCATTTT | CASSEAGSNQPQHF
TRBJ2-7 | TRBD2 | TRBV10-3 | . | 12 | TGTGCCATCAGTGAGTCAGGTCTAGCGGGGCTCTTC | CAISESGLAGLF
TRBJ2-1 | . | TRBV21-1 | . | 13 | TGTGCCAGCAGCAAAAAAGGACTAGATGAGCAGTTCTTC | CASSKKGLDEQFF
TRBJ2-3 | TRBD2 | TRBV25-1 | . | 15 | TGTGCCAGCAGTGACCCGACTAGCGGGAGGGCTGTGCAGTATTTT | CASSDPTSGRAVQYF
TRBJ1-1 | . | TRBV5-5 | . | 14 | TGTGCCAGCAGCTTGGACGGGGGGCGCGGTGAAGCTTTCTTT | CASSLDGGRGEAFF
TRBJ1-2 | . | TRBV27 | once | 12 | TGTGCCAGCGGCCCCAGAGGCTATGGCTACACCTTC | CASGPRGYGYTF
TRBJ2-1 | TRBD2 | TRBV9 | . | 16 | TGTGCCAGCAGCCCGGGGAGGGGAGGGGCCCACAATGAGCAGTTCTTC | CASSPGRGGAHNEQFF
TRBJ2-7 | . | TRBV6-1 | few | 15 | TGTGCCAGCAGTAATGCCCGGGACACCTCCTACGAGCAGTACTTC | CASSNARDTSYEQYF
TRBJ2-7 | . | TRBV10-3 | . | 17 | TGTGCCATCAGTGATGTGGCGGGGGCCCGAATGATTAACGAGCAGTACTTC | CAISDVAGARMINEQYF
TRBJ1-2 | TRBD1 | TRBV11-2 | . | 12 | TGTGCCAGCAGCTTATTGGGACAGGGGAGGACCTTC | CASSLLGQGRTF
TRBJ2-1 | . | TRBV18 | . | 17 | TGTGCCAGCTCACCACTCGACGTACCACTGGGGGCGAATGAGCAGTTCTTC | CASSPLDVPLGANEQFF
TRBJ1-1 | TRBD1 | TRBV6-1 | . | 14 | TGTGCCAGCAGTAAACAGGGGGGTAACACTGAAGCTTTCTTT | CASSKQGGNTEAFF
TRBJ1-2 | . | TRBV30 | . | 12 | TGTGCCGGGCCAGGGGCCTCCTATGGCTACACCTTC | CAGPGASYGYTF
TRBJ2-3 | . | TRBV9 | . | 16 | TGTGCCAGCAAAAAAGGAGGGGGGGGAACCACAGATACGCAGTATTTT | CASKKGGGGTTDTQYF
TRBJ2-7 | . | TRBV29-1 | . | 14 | TGCAGCGTTGAAATGGGCAGCCCAACCTACGAGCAGTACTTC | CSVEMGSPTYEQYF
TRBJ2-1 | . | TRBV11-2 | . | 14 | TGTGCCAGCAGCTTAGACGGGAGAGGAGGGGAGCAGTTCTTC | CASSLDGRGGEQFF
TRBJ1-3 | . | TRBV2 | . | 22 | TGTGCCAGCCAACCCTTTGTTAGGAGCAGTAGGTCCCCATATGACTCTGGAAACACCATATATTTT | CASQPFVRSSRSPYDSGNTIYF
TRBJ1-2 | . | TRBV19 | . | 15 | TGTGCCAGTAGTGCTCAGGGTGGGACTAACTATGGCTACACCTTC | CASSAQGGTNYGYTF
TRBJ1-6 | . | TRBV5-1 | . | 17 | TGCGCCAGCAGCAAGGGGTCAGCCCAAGGGATGTGGTCACCCCTCCACTTT | CASSKGSAQGMWSPLHF
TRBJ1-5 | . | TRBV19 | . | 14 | TGTGCCACAAGGGGGGGGTCCCTTAATCAGCCCCAGCATTTT | CATRGGSLNQPQHF
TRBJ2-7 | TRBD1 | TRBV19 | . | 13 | TGTGCCAGTAGCCAGACAGGGATCGACGAGCAGTACTTC | CASSQTGIDEQYF
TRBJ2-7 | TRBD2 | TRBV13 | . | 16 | TGTGCCAGCAGCTTTGCGGGACTAGCGGAAGGCTACGAGCAGTACTTC | CASSFAGLAEGYEQYF
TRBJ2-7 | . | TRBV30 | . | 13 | TGTGCCTGGAGTAGCGGAAATTCCTACGAGCAGTACTTC | CAWSSGNSYEQYF
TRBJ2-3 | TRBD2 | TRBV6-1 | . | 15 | TGTGCCAGCACGGGGGGGCTAGCGGGGCGAGATACGCAGTATTTT | CASTGGLAGRDTQYF
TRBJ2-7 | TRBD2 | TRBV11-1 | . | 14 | TGTGCCAGCAGCCCGACTAGCGGCTCCTACGAGCAGTACTTC | CASSPTSGSYEQYF
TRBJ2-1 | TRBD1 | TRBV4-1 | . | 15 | TGCGCCAGCAGCCAAGGGGGACAGGGTAACAATGAGCAGTTCTTC | CASSQGGQGNNEQFF
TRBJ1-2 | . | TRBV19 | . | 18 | TGTGCCAGTAGTACCGGCAGGTGGATACCGGCGGGTCAATATGGCTACACCTTC | CASSTGRWIPAGQYGYTF
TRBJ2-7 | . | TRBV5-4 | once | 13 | TGTGCCAGCACCCCCCCGGGGGCCTACGAGCAGTACTTC | CASTPPGAYEQYF
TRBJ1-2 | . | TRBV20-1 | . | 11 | TGCAGTCCAGGGTCCAACTATGGCTACACCTTC | CSPGSNYGYTF
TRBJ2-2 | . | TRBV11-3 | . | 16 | TGTGCCAGCAGCTCCTCTTTTTGGGGCGGAGCCGGGGAGCTGTTTTTT | CASSSSFWGGAGELFF
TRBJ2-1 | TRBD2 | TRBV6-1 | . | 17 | TGTGCCAGCAGTGAAGCAGGTTTAGCGGGAGAGGTCTATGAGCAGTTCTTC | CASSEAGLAGEVYEQFF
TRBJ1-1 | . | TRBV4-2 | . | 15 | TGTGCCAGCAGCCAAGAAAGGGGCAGGGACACTGAAGCTTTCTTT | CASSQERGRDTEAFF
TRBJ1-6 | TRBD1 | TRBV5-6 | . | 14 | TGTGCCAGCAGCACCGGGACAGGCAATTCACCCCTCCACTTT | CASSTGTGNSPLHF
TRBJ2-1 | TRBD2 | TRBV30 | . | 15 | TGTGCCTGGAGTGTAGGCGGGAGCTCCTACAATGAGCAGTTCTTC | CAWSVGGSSYNEQFF
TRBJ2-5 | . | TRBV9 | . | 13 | TGTGCCAGCAGCGTCGGACTTCGGGAGACCCAGTACTTC | CASSVGLRETQYF
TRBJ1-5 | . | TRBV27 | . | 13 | TGTGCCAGCAGTGGGCAGAGCAATCAGCCCCAGCATTTT | CASSGQSNQPQHF
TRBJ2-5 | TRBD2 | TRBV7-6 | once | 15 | TGTGCCAGCAGCTTAACCCTAGCGGGGCGAGAGACCCAGTACTTC | CASSLTLAGRETQYF
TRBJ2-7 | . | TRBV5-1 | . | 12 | TGCGCCAGCAGCGCGTCATCCTACGAGCAGTACTTC | CASSASSYEQYF
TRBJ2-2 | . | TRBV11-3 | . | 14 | TGTGCCAGCAGCTTCCAGGGTCCCACCGGGGAGCTGTTTTTT | CASSFQGPTGELFF
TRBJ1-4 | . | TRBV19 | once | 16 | TGTGCCAGTAGTGGCTATTTTGAGGGATTAAATGAAAAACTGTTTTTT | CASSGYFEGLNEKLFF
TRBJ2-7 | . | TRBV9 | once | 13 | TGTGCCAGCTCTGATCGGAGCTCCTACGAGCAGTACTTC | CASSDRSSYEQYF
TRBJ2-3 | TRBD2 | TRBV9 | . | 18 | TGTGCCAGCAACACCAGAGGGCTAGCGGGGGGGCCGTTAGATACGCAGTATTTT | CASNTRGLAGGPLDTQYF
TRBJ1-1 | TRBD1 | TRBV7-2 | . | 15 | TGTGCCAGCAGCTCCTCGACAGGGGGCTTGACTGAAGCTTTCTTT | CASSSSTGGLTEAFF
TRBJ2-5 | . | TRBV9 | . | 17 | TGTGCCAGCAGCTGGGGAGGCCAGAGCCCGTACCAAGAGACCCAGTACTTC | CASSWGGQSPYQETQYF